This T cell receptor beta chain was recovered during a study of blood T cell repertoires in COVID-19. Study details: Both acute and convalescent COVID-19 samples were obtained from the United States, Italy and Spain. PBMCs, B-cell-depleted T cells, or T cells were the source of the cDNA or gDNA that made up the material.

How the authors handled the data: Estimated nucleated cell counts came from reference gene primer amplification. Profiled with immunoSEQ multiplex PCR; TCRdb holds only in-frame clones, not every one. The V and J calls and clone size come from that table; D and trimming were worked out from the DNA. The repertoire consists of roughly 250,000 clones, with around 82% occurring once and the leading ten covering 0.7% to 0.9%. Followed longitudinally, the Seattle patients had been enrolled during active infection. The TCR originated in a human donor with COVID-19, enrolled during active disease. The donor label of this sample is uncertain. Sequencing was done on a sample of peripheral blood.

CDR3: CASSIDGGGLAVYNEQFF. The CDR3 DNA reads TGTGCCAGTAGTATAGATGGAGGGGGACTAGCGGTTTACAATGAGCAGTTCTTC. The rearrangement links TRBV19 to TRBJ2-1; 11 nucleotides line up with TRBD2. The CDR3 has 18 amino acids. CDR1 and CDR2 from the germline V gene are LNHDA and SQIVND (reference sequence). Trimming at V came to 0 bases and at J to 4 bases, leaving 8 bases not matched to a gene.